The sequence of this TCR beta chain was determined in a study of shared clonotypes between healthy human individuals. V gave up 0 bases and J gave up 3 bases, with 14 bases separating them. The CDR3 totals 16 residues. Germline V lookup: CDR1 LGHNA, CDR2 YSLEER. Repertoires were generated with immunoSEQ multiplex PCR, while TCRdb's copy carries only in-frame clones and drops some. The table has around 1,900,000 clones, roughly 95% seen once. In the naive CD8 group, cells lacked CD45RO and were positively selected for CCR7, so terminally differentiated effector memory CD45RA+ cells were left out. This chain links TRBV4-3 with TRBJ1-1, with D perhaps TRBD1 (6 bases). This TCR came from a man between 18 and 35 years old in good health. Some clones in this sample may be carry-over from other donors' samples. Sequencing was carried out using naive CD8+ T cells from PBMCs. The CDR3 DNA sequence: TGCGCCAGCAGCCAAGAATTCGGGGGCTCATACACTGAAGCTTTCTTT. Protein sequence: CASSQEFGGSYTEAFF.